This TCR beta chain comes out of a study of blood T cells in healthy people across ages. Study outcomes and limitations: Across samples, TCR beta diversity tracked strongly with naive T cell percentage.

The authors ran a second PCR of about 7 to 12 cycles using a sample-barcoded 5' primer and a J-beta primer mix. Via MiXCR, TCRdb re-called the 5' RACE reads, giving one row per CDR3 protein. The sample includes over 950,000 distinct CDR3 sequences, roughly 50% of them seen just once. Comments on this clonotype: As yet, its antigen is unknown. Given a much more abundant clone one base away, this may be a read error.

Healthy Caucasian individuals from Russia aged roughly 6 to 95 were enrolled as donors. No fewer than 7 million PBMCs went into each sample. There are 12 residues in the CDR3. The germline gives CDR1 SEHNR, CDR2 FQNEAQ (reference sequence). The chain uses TRBV7-9 and TRBJ1-2; 8 bases line up with TRBD1. Material for sequencing was blood. The origin of this receptor is a woman in her sixties in good health. The CDR3 bases are TGTGCCAGCAGCCAGGGGGCAGATGGCTGCACCTTC. This encodes CASSQGADGCTF.